This T cell receptor (beta chain) was identified during a study of cytomegalovirus exposure and HLA in healthy donors. Looking at the study overall: The early release's HLA-typed donors yielded some 85 million unique TCRs.

Findings and caveats of the study: The study had only CMV serostatus as immune exposure information.

PCR used 60 Vbeta primers and 13 Jbeta primers. Some clones are missing from TCRdb's copy, which holds only in-frame ones; the method was immunoSEQ multiplex PCR. The sample consists of roughly 200,000 clones, roughly three quarters of them appearing once. All the people who gave samples were healthy bone marrow donors. After removal of 3 bases from V and 6 bases from J, the junction contained 11 bases not matched to a gene. This CDR3 is 17 amino acids long. CDR1 is MNHEY, CDR2 SMNVEV, per germline (reference sequence). Details on this clone: Its antigen is unidentified.

The specimen was PBMCs. This TCR came from a male donor in good health and CMV-seronegative. The chain carries TRBV27 and TRBJ1-6; 7 nucleotides agree with TRBD1. CDR3 coding DNA: TGTGCCAGCAGTTTTGCTCTTTTAGGGGGCAGTAATTCACCCCTCCACTTT. Amino acids: CASSFALLGGSNSPLHF.